The T cell receptor (beta chain) described here comes from a study of T cell responses to AZD1222 COVID-19 vaccine. About this clone itself: Its target is not known.

Trimming cost V 2 bases and J 6 bases, with 13 bases left between them. This CDR3 is 14 amino acids long. CDR1 is SEHNR, CDR2 FQNEAQ, per germline (reference sequence). Whole-study results and caveats: Spike-specific TCR breadth and depth rose after two AZD1222 doses. Targeting of unmutated variant regions was reportedly seen in nearly half of spike-specific TCRs.

Produced via immunoSEQ multiplex PCR; TCRdb's table is partial and in-frame only. The repertoire has about 100,000 clones, approximately 87% of them found once; the top ten carry about 15%. The TCR originated in an adult in good health. The sample consisted of peripheral blood, taken on day 0 of AZD1222 vaccination. The rearrangement links TRBV7-9 to TRBJ1-2, with D unresolved. In DNA form, the CDR3 reads TGTGCCAGCAGCTTATTGGGAGTCAAGGATGGCTACACCTTC. Translating it yields CASSLLGVKDGYTF.